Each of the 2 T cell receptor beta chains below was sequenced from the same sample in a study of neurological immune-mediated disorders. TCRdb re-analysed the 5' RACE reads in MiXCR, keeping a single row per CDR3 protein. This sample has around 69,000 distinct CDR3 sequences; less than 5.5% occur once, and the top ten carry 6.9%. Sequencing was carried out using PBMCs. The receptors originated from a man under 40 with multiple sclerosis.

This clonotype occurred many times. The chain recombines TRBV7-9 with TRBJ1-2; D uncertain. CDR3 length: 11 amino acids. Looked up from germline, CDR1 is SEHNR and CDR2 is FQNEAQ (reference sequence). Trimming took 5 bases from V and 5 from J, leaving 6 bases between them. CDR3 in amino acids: CASSTAYGYTF. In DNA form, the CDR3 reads TGTGCCAGCAGCACCGCGTATGGCTACACCTTC.

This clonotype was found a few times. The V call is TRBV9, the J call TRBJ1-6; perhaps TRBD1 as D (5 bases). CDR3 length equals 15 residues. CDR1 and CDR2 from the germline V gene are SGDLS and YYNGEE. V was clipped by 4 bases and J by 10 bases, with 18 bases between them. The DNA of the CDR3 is TGTGCCAGCAGCCCGAGTGGGGGTGCGCGGTCACCCCTCCACTTT. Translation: CASSPSGGARSPLHF.